This T cell receptor beta chain is from a study of cytomegalovirus exposure and HLA in healthy donors. Study-level results: In vitro assays verified that three CMV-associated chains recognized CMV antigens specifically. The majority of TCR sequences were rare, yet some public TCRs appeared in many donors. Cytomegalovirus status, reportedly, was diagnosed with high specificity and sensitivity by the classifier.

As concerns this clone: The antigen remains unidentified.

The protocol was immunoSEQ multiplex PCR, while the TCRdb copy is restricted to in-frame clones and leaves out a portion. Altogether under 300,000 clones are present, around 86% being singletons, with the ten largest covering roughly 1.2%. Germline V lookup: CDR1 SGHTA, CDR2 FQGTGA. The V end was cut by 2 bases, the J end by 8 bases, with 18 bases between. This CDR3 has 16 residues. Sequencing was carried out using PBMCs. The chain is built from TRBV7-3 and TRBJ2-2, with a tentative D call TRBD2 (6 bases). This TCR came from a woman younger than 45 in good health and CMV-seropositive. Here the CDR3 reads CASSLFVGSSSGELFF. The CDR3 DNA reads TGTGCCAGCAGCTTATTCGTCGGGAGTTCTTCTGGGGAGCTGTTTTTT.